The table lists the clone carrying this T cell receptor beta chain with many counts. This sample is drawn from a study of regulatory T cells in long-lasting Graves disease. CDR3-region Arm-PCR and iRepertoire HTBI primers produced the TCR beta libraries. TCRdb re-called the multiplex PCR reads through MiXCR, storing one row per CDR3 protein. Among some 200,000 distinct CDR3 sequences listed, roughly 19% were seen once. Time point specified: newly diagnosed GD, antithyroid drugs for less than 3 months. From RNA extracted from PBMCs, the TCR library was made. Staff drew around 10 milliliters of peripheral blood into EDTA tubes. V gave up 7 bases and J gave up 1 base, with 10 bases separating them. Looked up from germline, CDR1 is MNHNS and CDR2 is SASEGT. CDR3 length equals 13 residues. In addition, the sample was reused for a study of T cells in Graves' hyperthyroidism and ophthalmopathy. This second report adds: From stable hyperthyroidism, ophthalmopathy was set apart by a 13 V-J model.

The chain is built from TRBV6-1 and TRBJ1-1, with D maybe TRBD1 (5 bases). This specimen was peripheral blood mononuclear cells (PBMCs), taken at new diagnosis, from a patient treated with antithyroid drugs. This TCR was recovered from a woman aged 30 to 39 with Graves disease. The CDR3 DNA reads TGTGCCAGCAAGTTCGGACAGAACACTGAAGCTTTCTTT. Translation: CASKFGQNTEAFF.